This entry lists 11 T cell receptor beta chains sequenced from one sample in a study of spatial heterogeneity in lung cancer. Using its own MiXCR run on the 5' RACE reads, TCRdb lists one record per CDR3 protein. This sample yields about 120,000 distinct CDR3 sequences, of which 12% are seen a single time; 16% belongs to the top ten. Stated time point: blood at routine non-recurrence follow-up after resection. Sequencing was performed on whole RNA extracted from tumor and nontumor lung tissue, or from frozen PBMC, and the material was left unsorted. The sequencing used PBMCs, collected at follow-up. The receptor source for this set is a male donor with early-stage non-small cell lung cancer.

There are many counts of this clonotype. For the CDR3, the DNA is TGTGCCACCAGCAGATCCGGACAGAGGGGAAATCAGCCCCAGCATTTT. As protein: CATSRSGQRGNQPQHF. The rearrangement joins TRBV15 to TRBJ1-5; possibly TRBD1 for D (6 bases). CDR3 length: 16 amino acids. CDR1 LNHNV and CDR2 YYDKDF come from the germline V gene (reference sequence). V was clipped by 2 bases and J by 4 bases, with 15 bases between them. Looking up the rest from reference TRBV15 and TRBJ1-5 gives the full variable domain: DAMVIQNPRYQVTQFGKPVTLSCSQTLNHNVMYWYQQKSSQAPKLLFHYYDKDFNNEADTPDNFQSRRPNTSFCFLDIRSPGLGDTAMYLCATSRSGQRGNQPQHFGDGTRLSIL.

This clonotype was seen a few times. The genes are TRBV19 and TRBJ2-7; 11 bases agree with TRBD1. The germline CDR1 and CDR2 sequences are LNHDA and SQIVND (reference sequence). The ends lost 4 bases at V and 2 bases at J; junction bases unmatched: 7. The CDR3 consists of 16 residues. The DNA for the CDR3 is TGTGCCAGTAGTACCCGGGGACAGGGGGATACCTACGAGCAGTACTTC. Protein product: CASSTRGQGDTYEQYF.

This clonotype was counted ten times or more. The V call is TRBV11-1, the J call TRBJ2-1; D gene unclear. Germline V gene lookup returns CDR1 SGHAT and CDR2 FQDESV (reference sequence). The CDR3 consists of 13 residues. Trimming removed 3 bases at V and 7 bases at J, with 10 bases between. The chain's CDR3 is CASSFRSRNEQFF. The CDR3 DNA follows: TGTGCCAGCAGCTTTAGGTCAAGAAATGAGCAGTTCTTC.

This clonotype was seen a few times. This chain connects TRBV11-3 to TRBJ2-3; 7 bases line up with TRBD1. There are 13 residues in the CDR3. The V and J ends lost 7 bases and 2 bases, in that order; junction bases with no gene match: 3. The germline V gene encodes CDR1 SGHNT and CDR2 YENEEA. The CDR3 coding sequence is TGTGCCAGCATGACAGGGACCACAGATACGCAGTATTTT. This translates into CASMTGTTDTQYF.

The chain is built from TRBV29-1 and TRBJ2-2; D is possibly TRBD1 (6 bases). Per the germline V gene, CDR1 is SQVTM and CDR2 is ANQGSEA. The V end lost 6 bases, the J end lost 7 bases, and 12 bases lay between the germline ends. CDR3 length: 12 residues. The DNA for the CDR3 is TGCAGCGTCGGACAGTCGCGCGGGGAGCTGTTTTTT. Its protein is CSVGQSRGELFF.

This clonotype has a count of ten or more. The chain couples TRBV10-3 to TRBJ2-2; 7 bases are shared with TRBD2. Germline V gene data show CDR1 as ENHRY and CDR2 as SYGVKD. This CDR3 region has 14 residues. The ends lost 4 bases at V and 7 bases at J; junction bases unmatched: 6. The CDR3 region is CAISAGTTSGELFF. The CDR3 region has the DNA TGTGCCATCAGTGCCGGGACTACGAGCGGGGAGCTGTTTTTT.

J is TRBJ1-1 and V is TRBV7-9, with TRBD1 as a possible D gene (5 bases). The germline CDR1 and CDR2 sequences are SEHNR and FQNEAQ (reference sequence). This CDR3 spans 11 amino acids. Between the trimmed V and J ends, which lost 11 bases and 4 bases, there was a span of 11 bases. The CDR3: CAHGRGTEAFF. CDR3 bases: TGTGCCCATGGAAGGGGCACTGAAGCTTTCTTT.

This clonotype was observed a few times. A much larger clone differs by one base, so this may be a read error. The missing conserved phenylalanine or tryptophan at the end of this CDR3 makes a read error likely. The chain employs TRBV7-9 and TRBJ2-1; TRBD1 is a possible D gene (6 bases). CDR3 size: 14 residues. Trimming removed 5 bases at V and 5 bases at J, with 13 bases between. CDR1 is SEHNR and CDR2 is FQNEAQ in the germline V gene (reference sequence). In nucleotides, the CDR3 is TGTGCCAGCAGCATCTCCACAGGGCACAATGAGCAGTTCTTA. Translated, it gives CASSISTGHNEQFL.

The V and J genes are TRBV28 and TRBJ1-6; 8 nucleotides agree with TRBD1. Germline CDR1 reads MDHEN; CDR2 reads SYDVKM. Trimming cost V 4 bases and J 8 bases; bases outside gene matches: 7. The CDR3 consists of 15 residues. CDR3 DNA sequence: TGTGCCAGCAGTTCCCCCGGACAGGGAGATTCACCCCTCCACTTT. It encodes CASSSPGQGDSPLHF.

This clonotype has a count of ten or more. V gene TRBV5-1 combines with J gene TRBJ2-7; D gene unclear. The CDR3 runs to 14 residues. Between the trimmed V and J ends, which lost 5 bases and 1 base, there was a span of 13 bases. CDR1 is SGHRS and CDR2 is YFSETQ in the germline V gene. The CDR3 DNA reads TGCGCCAGCAGTTTAGAGCACGGGTCCTACGAGCAGTACTTC. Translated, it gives CASSLEHGSYEQYF.

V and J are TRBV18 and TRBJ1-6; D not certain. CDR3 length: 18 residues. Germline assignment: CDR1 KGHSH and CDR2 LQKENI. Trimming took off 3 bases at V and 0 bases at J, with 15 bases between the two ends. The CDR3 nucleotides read TGTGCCAGCTCACCCGCCCGGATGGAGAGCTCCTATAATTCACCCCTCCACTTT. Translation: CASSPARMESSYNSPLHF.